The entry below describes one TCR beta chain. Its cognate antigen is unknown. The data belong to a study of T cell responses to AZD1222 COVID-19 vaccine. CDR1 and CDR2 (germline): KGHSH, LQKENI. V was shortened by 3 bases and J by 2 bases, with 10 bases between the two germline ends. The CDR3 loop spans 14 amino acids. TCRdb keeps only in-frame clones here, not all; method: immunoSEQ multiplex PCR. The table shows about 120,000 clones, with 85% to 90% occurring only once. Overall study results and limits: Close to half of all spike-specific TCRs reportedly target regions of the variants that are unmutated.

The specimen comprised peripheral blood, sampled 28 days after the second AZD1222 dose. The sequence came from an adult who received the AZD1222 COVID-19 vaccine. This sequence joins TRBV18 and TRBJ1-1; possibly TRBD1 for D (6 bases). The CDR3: CASSPGHSNTEAFF. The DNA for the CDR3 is TGTGCCAGCTCACCGGGACACAGCAACACTGAAGCTTTCTTT.